This entry features one T cell receptor (beta chain) sequence. Its antigen is undetermined. A single record per CDR3 protein comes from TCRdb applying MiXCR to the RT-PCR reads. The table lists under 950,000 distinct CDR3 sequences, over 20% of them singletons. These data belong to a study of response to subunit inactivated influenza vaccine. Study-level results: Authors suggested seasonal influenza vaccinations each recruit few new T cells.

The germline gives CDR1 MNHEY, CDR2 SVGEGT. The CDR3 is made up of 14 amino acids. Germline trimming cut 5 bases from V and 7 bases from J; bases unmatched to any gene: 6. The source was PBMCs from blood, collected approximately 5 days after vaccination. V usage is TRBV6-2 or TRBV6-3 and J usage is TRBJ2-1; 9 bases line up with TRBD1. This sequence originates from a man aged 50 to 59 who received an inactivated influenza vaccine. CDR3 nucleotides: TGTGCCAGCAGTCCACAGGGGGCGCGGAATGAGCAGTTCTTC. Translated: CASSPQGARNEQFF.